These 6 T cell receptor beta chains came from one sample sequenced in a study of shared clonotypes between healthy human individuals. Clones were sequenced by immunoSEQ multiplex PCR, and TCRdb holds only the in-frame ones, with some missing. The sample consists of about 2.2 million clones, 90% to 95% of them appearing once. CD45RO negativity and positive selection for CCR7 defined naive CD8 cells, a population that excluded terminally differentiated effector memory CD45RA+ cells. The sequenced material came from naive CD8+ T cells from PBMCs. These receptors were collected from a man aged 18 to 30 in good health. Some clones in this sample may be carry-over from other donors' samples.

The chain has TRBV7-9 and TRBJ2-7, with D perhaps TRBD1 (6 bases). This CDR3 has 15 amino acids. The V end lost 6 bases, the J end lost 2 bases, and 17 bases lay between the germline ends. Germline V gene lookup returns CDR1 SEHNR and CDR2 FQNEAQ (reference sequence). CDR3 DNA sequence: TGTGCCAGCAGTTCTGAGGACAGCCTCCCCTACGAGCAGTACTTC. This gives the protein CASSSEDSLPYEQYF.

DNA for the CDR3: TGCGCCAGCAGCCAAGGGGCCGGGGACAGGCGGGGCTACACCTTC. This codes for CASSQGAGDRRGYTF. This chain joins TRBV4-1 and TRBJ1-2; TRBD1 agrees at 8 bases. The CDR3 extends over 15 amino acids. V was clipped by 1 base and J by 8 bases; unmatched bases: 9. Germline V gives CDR1 MGHRA, CDR2 YSYEKL.

This chain connects TRBV27 to TRBJ2-7; weak D call: TRBD2 (7 bases). V was cut by 6 bases and J by 4 bases, with 16 bases left in between. CDR3 length: 14 residues. Germline CDR1 is MNHEY and CDR2 is SMNVEV (reference sequence). CDR3 protein: CASRKSGGFYEQYF. Written as DNA, the CDR3 is TGTGCCAGCAGAAAATCGGGGGGCTTTTACGAGCAGTACTTC.

The V gene is TRBV5-6, the J gene TRBJ2-1; D is perhaps TRBD2 (5 bases). The CDR3 runs 14 residues. V was pared by 4 bases and J by 0 bases, with 8 bases between. CDR1 is SGHDT and CDR2 is YYEEEE in the germline V gene. In DNA, the CDR3 is TGTGCCAGCAGCGACGGAGGCTCCTACAATGAGCAGTTCTTC. Its translation is CASSDGGSYNEQFF.

This chain links TRBV15 with TRBJ2-3; 7 bases align to TRBD2. V was clipped by 1 base and J by 2 bases; unmatched bases: 12. This CDR3 spans 18 amino acids. Looked up from germline, CDR1 is LNHNV and CDR2 is YYDKDF (reference sequence). The CDR3 reads CATSRGPPGLAATDTQYF. The CDR3 DNA is TGTGCCACCAGCAGAGGCCCTCCCGGGCTAGCGGCCACAGATACGCAGTATTTT.

The V gene is TRBV28, the J gene TRBJ1-2; possible D gene TRBD1, 6 bases. The V gene's germline CDR1 is MDHEN and CDR2 SYDVKM. Deletions cut 8 bases from V and 2 bases from J, with 15 bases between. The CDR3 is made up of 14 amino acids. The CDR3 here is CASVLTGLNYGYTF. Here the CDR3 DNA reads TGTGCCAGCGTACTTACAGGGTTAAACTATGGCTACACCTTC.